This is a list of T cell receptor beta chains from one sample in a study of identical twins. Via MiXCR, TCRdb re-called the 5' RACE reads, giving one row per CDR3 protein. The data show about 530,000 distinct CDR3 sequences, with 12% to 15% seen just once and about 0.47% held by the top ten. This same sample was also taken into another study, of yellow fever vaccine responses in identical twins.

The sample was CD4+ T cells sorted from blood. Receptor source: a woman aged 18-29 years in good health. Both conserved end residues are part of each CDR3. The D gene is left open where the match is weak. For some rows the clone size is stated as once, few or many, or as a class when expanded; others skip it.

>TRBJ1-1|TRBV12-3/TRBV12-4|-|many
TGTGCCAGCAGTTTAGCGGGGGGATCTGAAGCTTTCTTT
CASSLAGGSEAFF
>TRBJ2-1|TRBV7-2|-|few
TGTGCCAGCAGCGCCGGTCGGGGGTGGGGTGAGCAGTTCTTC
CASSAGRGWGEQFF
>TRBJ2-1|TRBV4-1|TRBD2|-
TGCGCCAGCAGCCAAGAAGAGCGGGGCTCCTACAATGAGCAGTTCTTC
CASSQEERGSYNEQFF
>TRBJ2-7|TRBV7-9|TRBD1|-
TGTGCCAGCAGCTTAGATCGTCAGGGGGCCTACGAGCAGTACTTC
CASSLDRQGAYEQYF
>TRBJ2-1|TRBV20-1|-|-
TGCAGTGCTTTTACGGGGCGGGACAATGAGCAGTTCTTC
CSAFTGRDNEQFF
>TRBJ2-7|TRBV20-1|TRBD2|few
TGCAGTGCCCTAAGGACTAGCGGTATGGGAGAGCAGTACTTC
CSALRTSGMGEQYF
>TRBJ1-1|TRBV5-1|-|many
TGCGCCAGCAGCTTTACCTCCCCGACAGGGAACACTGAAGCTTTCTTT
CASSFTSPTGNTEAFF
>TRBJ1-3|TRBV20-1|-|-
TGCAGTGCTAGAAGCATAGGCCCCCCGCTTGGAAACACCATATATTTT
CSARSIGPPLGNTIYF
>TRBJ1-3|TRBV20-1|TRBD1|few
TGCAGTGCTCAGACAGGGCTCTCTGGAAACACCATATATTTT
CSAQTGLSGNTIYF
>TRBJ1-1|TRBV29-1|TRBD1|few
TGCAGCGTGGCAGACAGGGTGGTGAACACTGAAGCTTTCTTT
CSVADRVVNTEAFF
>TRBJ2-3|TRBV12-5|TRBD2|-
TGTGCTAGTGGTTTGCCCGGGACTAGCGGGGGGAGGGTGCAGTATTTT
CASGLPGTSGGRVQYF
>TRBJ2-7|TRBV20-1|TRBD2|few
TGCAGTGCTAGACTAGCGGGGATCGAGCAGTACTTC
CSARLAGIEQYF
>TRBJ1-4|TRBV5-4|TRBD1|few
TGTGCCAGCAGCTCCGGGACAGTGGTGGAAAAACTGTTTTTT
CASSSGTVVEKLFF
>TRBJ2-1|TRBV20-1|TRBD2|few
TGCAGTGCTAGAGGACTAGCGGGAGTTGGGTACAATGAGCAGTTCTTC
CSARGLAGVGYNEQFF
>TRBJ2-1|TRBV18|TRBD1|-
TGTGCCAGCTCAGTTACAGGGGGCAAGGGTGAGCAGTTCTTC
CASSVTGGKGEQFF
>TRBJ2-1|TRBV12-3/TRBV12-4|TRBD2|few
TGTGCCAGCAGCTCGGGACTAGCGGGACCCAATGAGCAGTTCTTC
CASSSGLAGPNEQFF
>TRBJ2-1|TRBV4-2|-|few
TGTGCCAGCAGCCAAGGGGGAAGTGAGCAGTTCTTC
CASSQGGSEQFF
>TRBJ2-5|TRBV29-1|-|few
TGCAGCGTCGAAGGGGACCTTCCAGAGACCCAGTACTTC
CSVEGDLPETQYF
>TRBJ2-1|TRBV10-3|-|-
TGTGCCATCAGTGAGCTTTTTGGGGATGAGCAGTTCTTC
CAISELFGDEQFF
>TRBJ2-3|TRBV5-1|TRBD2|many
TGCGCCAGCAGCGCGGGACTAGCGGGGGGCACAGATACGCAGTATTTT
CASSAGLAGGTDTQYF
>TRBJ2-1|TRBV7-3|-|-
TGTGCCAGCAGCTTACGGGCGCTTGGAATGAATGAGCAGTTCTTC
CASSLRALGMNEQFF
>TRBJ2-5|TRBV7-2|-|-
TGTGCCAGCAGCTTAGGTGGAGGGACGTTGCAAGAGACCCAGTACTTC
CASSLGGGTLQETQYF
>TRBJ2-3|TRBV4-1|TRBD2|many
TGCGCCAGCAGCCCAACTTACGGGACTAGCGGGAGTTCAGATACGCAGTATTTT
CASSPTYGTSGSSDTQYF
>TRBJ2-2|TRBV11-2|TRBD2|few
TGTGCCAGCAGCACAGGGACTAGGGCCGGGGAGCTGTTTTTT
CASSTGTRAGELFF
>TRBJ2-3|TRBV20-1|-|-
TGCAGTGCTAGAGATGCGGGGCCAGACACAGATACGCAGTATTTT
CSARDAGPDTDTQYF
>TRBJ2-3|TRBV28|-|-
TGTGCCAGCAGTCCGCGGACCACAGATACGCAGTATTTT
CASSPRTTDTQYF
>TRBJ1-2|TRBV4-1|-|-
TGCGCCAGCAGCCAGGGCCAGGGAGAGGGCTACACCTTC
CASSQGQGEGYTF
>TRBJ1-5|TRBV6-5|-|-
TGTGCCAGCAGTTACTTACAGAACCATCAGCCCCAGCATTTT
CASSYLQNHQPQHF
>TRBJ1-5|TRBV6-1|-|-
TGTGCCAGCAGACAGAGGCCGGGATTGCAGCCCCAGCATTTT
CASRQRPGLQPQHF
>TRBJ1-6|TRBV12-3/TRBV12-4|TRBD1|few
TGTGCCAGCAGGTATCCTGACAGGGGGCAGGATTCACCCCTCCACTTT
CASRYPDRGQDSPLHF
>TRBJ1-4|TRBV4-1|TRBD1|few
TGCGCCAGCAGCCAGACAGGGCGGAATGAAAAACTGTTTTTT
CASSQTGRNEKLFF
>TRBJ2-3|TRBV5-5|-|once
TGTGCCAGCAGCTTGTTGGACAGTCGCACAGATACGCAGTATTTT
CASSLLDSRTDTQYF
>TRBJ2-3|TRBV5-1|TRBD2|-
TGCGCCAGCAGCTTGGTGTCTAGCGGGAGTAGCACAGATACGCAGTATTTT
CASSLVSSGSSTDTQYF
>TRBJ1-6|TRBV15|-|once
TGTGCCACCAGCAGGGGACCGCCTTATTCACCCCTCCACTTT
CATSRGPPYSPLHF
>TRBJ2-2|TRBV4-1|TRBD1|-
TGCGCCAGCAGCCAACAGACAGGGGCCACCGGGGAGCTGTTTTTT
CASSQQTGATGELFF
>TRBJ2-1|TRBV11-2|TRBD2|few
TGTGCCAGCAGCTTAGTCACTAGCGGCAATGAGCAGTTCTTC
CASSLVTSGNEQFF
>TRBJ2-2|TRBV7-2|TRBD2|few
TGTGCCAGCACCTCACGTCGGGGGGTCGGGGAGCTGTTTTTT
CASTSRRGVGELFF
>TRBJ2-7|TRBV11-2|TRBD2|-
TGTGCCAGCAGCCAAAGATCCCTAGCGGGTTATACCTACGAGCAGTACTTC
CASSQRSLAGYTYEQYF
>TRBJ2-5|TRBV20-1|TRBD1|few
TGCAGTGCTAGAGGGGGGCCGGGACAGGGCTTTTCGGAGACCCAGTACTTC
CSARGGPGQGFSETQYF